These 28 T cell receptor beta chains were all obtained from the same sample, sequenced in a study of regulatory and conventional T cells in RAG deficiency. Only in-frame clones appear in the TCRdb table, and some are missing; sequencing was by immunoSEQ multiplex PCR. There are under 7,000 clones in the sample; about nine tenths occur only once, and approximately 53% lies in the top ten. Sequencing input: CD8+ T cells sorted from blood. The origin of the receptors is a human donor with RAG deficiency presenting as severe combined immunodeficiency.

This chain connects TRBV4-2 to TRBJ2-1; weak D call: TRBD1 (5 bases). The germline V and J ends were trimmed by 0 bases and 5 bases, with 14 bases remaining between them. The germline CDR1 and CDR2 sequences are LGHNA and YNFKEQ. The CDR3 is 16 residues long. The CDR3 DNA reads TGTGCCAGCAGCCAAGATGAATGGACACTCAACAATGAGCAGTTCTTC. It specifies CASSQDEWTLNNEQFF.

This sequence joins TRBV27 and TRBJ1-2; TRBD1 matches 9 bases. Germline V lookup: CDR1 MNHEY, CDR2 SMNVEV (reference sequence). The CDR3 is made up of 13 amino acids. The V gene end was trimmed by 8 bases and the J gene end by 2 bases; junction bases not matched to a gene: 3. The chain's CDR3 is CASAGTGNYGYTF. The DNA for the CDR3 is TGTGCCAGCGCGGGGACAGGGAACTATGGCTACACCTTC.

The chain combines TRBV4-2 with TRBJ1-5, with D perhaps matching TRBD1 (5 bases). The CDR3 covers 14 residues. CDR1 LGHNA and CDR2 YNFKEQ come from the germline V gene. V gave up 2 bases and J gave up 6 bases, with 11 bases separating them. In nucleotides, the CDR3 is TGTGCCAGCAGCCAATCACAGGTCGGTCAGCCCCAGCATTTT. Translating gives CASSQSQVGQPQHF.

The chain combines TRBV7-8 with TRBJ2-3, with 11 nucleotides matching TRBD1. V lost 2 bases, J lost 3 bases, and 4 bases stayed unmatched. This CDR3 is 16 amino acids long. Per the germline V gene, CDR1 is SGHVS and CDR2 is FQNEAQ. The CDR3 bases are TGTGCCAGCAGCTTATGGGGGGACAGGGGGACAGATACGCAGTATTTT. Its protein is CASSLWGDRGTDTQYF.

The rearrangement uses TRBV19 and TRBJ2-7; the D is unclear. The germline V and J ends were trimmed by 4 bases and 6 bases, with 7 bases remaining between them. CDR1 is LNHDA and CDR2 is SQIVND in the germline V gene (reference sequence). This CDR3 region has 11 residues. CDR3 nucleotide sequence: TGTGCCAGTAGTAGAAACGGCGAGCAGTACTTC. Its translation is CASSRNGEQYF.

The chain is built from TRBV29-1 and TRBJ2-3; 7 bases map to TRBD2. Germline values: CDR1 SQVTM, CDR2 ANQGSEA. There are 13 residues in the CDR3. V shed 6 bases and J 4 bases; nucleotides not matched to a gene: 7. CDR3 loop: CSVDGGYADTQYF. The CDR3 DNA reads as TGCAGCGTGGACGGGGGGTACGCAGATACGCAGTATTTT.

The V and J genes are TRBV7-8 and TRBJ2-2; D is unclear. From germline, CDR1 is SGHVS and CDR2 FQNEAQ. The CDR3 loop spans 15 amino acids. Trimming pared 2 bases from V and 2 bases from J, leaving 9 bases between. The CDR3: CASSLRRLNTGELFF. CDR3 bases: TGTGCCAGCAGCTTAAGAAGGCTTAACACCGGGGAGCTGTTTTTT. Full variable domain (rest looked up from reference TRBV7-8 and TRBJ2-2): GAGVSQSPRYKVAKRGQDVALRCDPISGHVSLFWYQQALGQGPEFLTYFQNEAQLDKSGLPSDRFFAERPEGSVSTLKIQRTQQEDSAVYLCASSLRRLNTGELFFGEGSRLTVL.

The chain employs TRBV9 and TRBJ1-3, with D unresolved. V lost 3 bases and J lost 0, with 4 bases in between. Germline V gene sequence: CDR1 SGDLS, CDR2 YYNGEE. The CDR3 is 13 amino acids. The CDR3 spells CASSGSSGNTIYF. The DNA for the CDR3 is TGTGCCAGCAGCGGCAGCTCTGGAAACACCATATATTTT.

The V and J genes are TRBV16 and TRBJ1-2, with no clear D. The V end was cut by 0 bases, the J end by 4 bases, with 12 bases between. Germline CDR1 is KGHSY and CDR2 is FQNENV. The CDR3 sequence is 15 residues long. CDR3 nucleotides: TGTGCCAGCAGCCAATCTTACGTCAGCTCCTATGGCTACACCTTC. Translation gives CASSQSYVSSYGYTF.

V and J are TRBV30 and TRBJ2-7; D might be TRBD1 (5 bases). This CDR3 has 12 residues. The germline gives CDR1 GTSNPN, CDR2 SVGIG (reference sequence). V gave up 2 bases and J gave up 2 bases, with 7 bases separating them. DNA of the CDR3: TGTGCCTGGAGTACAGGCCCCTACGAGCAGTACTTC. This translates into CAWSTGPYEQYF. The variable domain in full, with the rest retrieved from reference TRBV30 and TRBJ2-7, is SQTIHQWPATLVQPVGSPLSLECTVEGTSNPNLYWYRQAAGRGLQLLFYSVGIGQISSEVPQNLSASRPQDRQFILSSKKLLLSDSGFYLCAWSTGPYEQYFGPGTRLTVT.

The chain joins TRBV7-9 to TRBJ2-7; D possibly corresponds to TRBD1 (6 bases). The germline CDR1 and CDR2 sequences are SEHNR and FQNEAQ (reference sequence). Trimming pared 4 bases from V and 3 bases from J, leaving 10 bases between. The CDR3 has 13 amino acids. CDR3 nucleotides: TGTGCCAGCAGCTCCGGGACATACTACGAGCAGTACTTC. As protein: CASSSGTYYEQYF.

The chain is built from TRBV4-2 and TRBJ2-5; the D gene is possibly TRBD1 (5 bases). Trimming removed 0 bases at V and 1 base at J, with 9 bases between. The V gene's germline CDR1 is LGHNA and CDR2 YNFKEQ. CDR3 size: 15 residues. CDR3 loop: CASSQEGRIQETQYF. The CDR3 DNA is TGTGCCAGCAGCCAAGAGGGGCGGATCCAAGAGACCCAGTACTTC.

The CDR3 DNA sequence: TGCGCCAGCAGTCAGTTTTTGACAGGGAGCACAGATACGCAGTATTTT. Its protein product is CASSQFLTGSTDTQYF. The rearrangement uses TRBV4-3 and TRBJ2-3; TRBD1 agrees at 7 bases. Germline-derived CDR1 and CDR2 are LGHNA and YSLEER. The CDR3 is 16 residues long. J lost 0 bases, V lost 6 bases, and 9 bases had no gene match.

The CDR3 DNA sequence: TGTGCCAGCAGCCTAGAGGGACAGGGGGCCACAATGATGCGACAGGGGCAAAGGAACACTGAAGCTTTCTTT. This gives the protein CASSLEGQGATMMRQGQRNTEAFF. The rearrangement links TRBV13 to TRBJ1-1; 12 positions match TRBD1. The germline CDR1 and CDR2 sequences are PRHDT and FYEKMQ (reference sequence). Trimming cost V 5 bases and J 1 base; bases outside gene matches: 29. The CDR3 runs 24 residues.

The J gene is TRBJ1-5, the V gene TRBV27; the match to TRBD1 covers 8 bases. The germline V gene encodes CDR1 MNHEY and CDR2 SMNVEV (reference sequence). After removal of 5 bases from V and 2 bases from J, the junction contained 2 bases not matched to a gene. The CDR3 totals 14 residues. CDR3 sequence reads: CASSPRGRNQPQHF. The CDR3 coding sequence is TGTGCCAGCAGTCCCAGGGGGCGCAATCAGCCCCAGCATTTT.

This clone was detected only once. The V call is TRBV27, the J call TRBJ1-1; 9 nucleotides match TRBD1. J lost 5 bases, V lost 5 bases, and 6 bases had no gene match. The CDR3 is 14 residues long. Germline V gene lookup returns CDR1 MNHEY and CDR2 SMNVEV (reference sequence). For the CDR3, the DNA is TGTGCCAGCAGTCTGGGACAGGGTAATACTGAAGCTTTCTTT. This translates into CASSLGQGNTEAFF.

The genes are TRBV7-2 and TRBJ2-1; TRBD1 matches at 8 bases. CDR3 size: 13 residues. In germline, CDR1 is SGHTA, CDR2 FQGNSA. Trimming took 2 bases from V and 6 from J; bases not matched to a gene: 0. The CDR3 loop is CASSLTGGNEQFF. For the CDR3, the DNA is TGTGCCAGCAGCTTAACAGGGGGCAATGAGCAGTTCTTC.

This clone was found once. CDR3 in DNA: TGTGCCAGCAGCGCCCATTCGAGACAGGGAGTCCCCTACGAGCAGTACTTC. This encodes CASSAHSRQGVPYEQYF. This chain links TRBV9 with TRBJ2-7; 7 positions agree with TRBD1. The CDR3 is 17 residues long. V was pared by 3 bases and J by 2 bases, with 14 bases of the junction left unmatched. Per the germline V gene, CDR1 is SGDLS and CDR2 is YYNGEE.

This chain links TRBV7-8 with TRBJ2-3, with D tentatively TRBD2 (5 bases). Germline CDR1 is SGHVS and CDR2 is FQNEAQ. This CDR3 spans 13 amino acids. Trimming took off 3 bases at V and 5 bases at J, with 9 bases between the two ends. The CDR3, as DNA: TGTGCCAGCAGCTTTTGGGCGGGAGATACGCAGTATTTT. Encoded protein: CASSFWAGDTQYF.

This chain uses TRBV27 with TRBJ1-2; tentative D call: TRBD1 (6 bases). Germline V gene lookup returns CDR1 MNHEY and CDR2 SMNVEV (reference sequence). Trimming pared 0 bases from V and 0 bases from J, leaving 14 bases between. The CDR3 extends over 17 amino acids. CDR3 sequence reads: CASSLSPWTVANYGYTF. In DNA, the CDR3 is TGTGCCAGCAGTTTATCGCCTTGGACAGTCGCTAACTATGGCTACACCTTC.

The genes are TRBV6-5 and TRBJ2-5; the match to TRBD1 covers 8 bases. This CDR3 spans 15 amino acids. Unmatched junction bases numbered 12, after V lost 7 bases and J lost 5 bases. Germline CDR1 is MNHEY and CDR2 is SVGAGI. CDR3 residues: CASIYRAGGSETQYF. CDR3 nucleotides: TGTGCCAGCATCTACCGGGCAGGGGGCAGTGAGACCCAGTACTTC.

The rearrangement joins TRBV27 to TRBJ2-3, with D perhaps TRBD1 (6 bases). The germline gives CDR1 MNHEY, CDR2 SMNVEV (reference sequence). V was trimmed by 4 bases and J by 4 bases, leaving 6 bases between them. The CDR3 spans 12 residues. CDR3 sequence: CASSYRADTQYF. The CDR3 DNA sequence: TGTGCCAGCAGTTACAGGGCAGATACGCAGTATTTT.

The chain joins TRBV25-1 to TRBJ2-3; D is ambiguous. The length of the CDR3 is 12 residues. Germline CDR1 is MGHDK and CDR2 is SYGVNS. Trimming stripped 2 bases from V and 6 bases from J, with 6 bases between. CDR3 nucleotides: TGTGCCAGCAGTGAAGGGTTGGATACGCAGTATTTT. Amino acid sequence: CASSEGLDTQYF.

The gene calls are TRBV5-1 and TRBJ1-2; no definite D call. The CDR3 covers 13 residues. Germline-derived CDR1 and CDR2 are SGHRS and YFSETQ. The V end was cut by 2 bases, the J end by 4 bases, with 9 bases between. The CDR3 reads CASSFRTFYGYTF. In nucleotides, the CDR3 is TGCGCCAGCAGCTTCAGGACGTTCTATGGCTACACCTTC.

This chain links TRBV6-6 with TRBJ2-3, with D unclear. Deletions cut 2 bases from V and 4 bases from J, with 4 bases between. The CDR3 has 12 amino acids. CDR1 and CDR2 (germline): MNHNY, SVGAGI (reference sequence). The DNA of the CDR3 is TGTGCCAGCAGTTACAGGCCAGATACGCAGTATTTT. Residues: CASSYRPDTQYF.

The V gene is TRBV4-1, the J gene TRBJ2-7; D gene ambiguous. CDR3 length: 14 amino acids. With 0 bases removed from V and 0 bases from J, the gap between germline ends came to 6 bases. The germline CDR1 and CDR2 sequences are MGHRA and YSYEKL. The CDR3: CASSQDPDSYEQYF. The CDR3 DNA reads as TGCGCCAGCAGCCAAGATCCCGACTCCTACGAGCAGTACTTC.

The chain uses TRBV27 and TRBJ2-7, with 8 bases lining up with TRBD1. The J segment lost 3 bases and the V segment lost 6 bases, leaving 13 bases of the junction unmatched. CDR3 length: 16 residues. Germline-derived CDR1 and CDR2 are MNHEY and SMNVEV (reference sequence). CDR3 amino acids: CASSHIAGTGGYEQYF. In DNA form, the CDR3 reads TGTGCCAGCAGCCACATCGCAGGGACAGGCGGCTACGAGCAGTACTTC.

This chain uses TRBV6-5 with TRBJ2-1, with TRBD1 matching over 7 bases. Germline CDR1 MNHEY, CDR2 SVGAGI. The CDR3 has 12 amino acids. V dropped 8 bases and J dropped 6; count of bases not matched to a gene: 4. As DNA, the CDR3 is TGTGCCAGCCGATCAGGGGGCAATGAGCAGTTCTTC. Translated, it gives CASRSGGNEQFF.